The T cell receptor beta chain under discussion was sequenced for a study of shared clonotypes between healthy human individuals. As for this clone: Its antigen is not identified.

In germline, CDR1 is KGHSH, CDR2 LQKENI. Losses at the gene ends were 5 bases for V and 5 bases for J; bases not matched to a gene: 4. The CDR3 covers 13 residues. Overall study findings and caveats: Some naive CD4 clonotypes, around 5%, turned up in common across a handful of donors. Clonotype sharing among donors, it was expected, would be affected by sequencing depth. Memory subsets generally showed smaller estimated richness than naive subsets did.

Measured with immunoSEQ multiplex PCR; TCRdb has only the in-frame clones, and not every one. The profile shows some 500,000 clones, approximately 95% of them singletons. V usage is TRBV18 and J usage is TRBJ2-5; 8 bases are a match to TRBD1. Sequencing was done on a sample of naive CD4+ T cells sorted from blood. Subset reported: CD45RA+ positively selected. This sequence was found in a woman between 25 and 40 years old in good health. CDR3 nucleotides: TGTGCCAGCTCAGGGACAGGCTGGGAGACCCAGTACTTC. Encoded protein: CASSGTGWETQYF. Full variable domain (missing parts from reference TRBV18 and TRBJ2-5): NAGVMQNPRHLVRRRGQEARLRCSPMKGHSHVYWYRQLPEEGLKFMVYLQKENIIDESGMPKERFSAEFPKEGPSILRIQQVVRGDSAAYFCASSGTGWETQYFGPGTRLLVL.